These T cell receptor beta chains were read from a single sample in a study of blood T cell repertoires in COVID-19. Assay: immunoSEQ multiplex PCR; the TCRdb copy retains only in-frame clones and omits some. The sample lists tens of thousands of clones; more than 65% were seen once. The sequenced material came from peripheral blood. The receptors originated from a human donor in a cohort sampled during active COVID-19. CDR3s include the opening cysteine and the closing phenylalanine or tryptophan. D genes are given only for firm matches. Clone size, where shown, is once, few, many, or a class for clones that have expanded.

V gene	D gene	clone size	J gene	CDR3 protein	CDR3 DNA
TRBV9	.	.	TRBJ2-2	CASSDKFGELFF	TGTGCCAGCAGCGATAAATTCGGGGAGCTGTTTTTT
TRBV4-1	.	.	TRBJ2-3	CASSLTQGTDTQYF	TGCGCCAGCAGCCTTACGCAGGGGACGGATACGCAGTATTTT
TRBV7-9	.	.	TRBJ1-5	CASSFLGSNQPQHF	TGTGCCAGCAGCTTCCTCGGGAGCAATCAGCCCCAGCATTTT
TRBV5-6	.	.	TRBJ2-7	CASSLDSSVALEQYF	TGTGCCAGCAGCTTGGACAGCTCGGTTGCCCTCGAGCAGTACTTC
TRBV5-1	.	once	TRBJ1-1	CASSLYSSNTEAFF	TGCGCCAGCAGCTTGTACTCCTCGAACACTGAAGCTTTCTTT
TRBV5-4	TRBD2	.	TRBJ2-7	CASSLDLAGAAYEQYF	TGTGCCAGCAGCTTGGATCTAGCGGGGGCAGCCTACGAGCAGTACTTC
TRBV6-5	.	.	TRBJ1-2	CASSRQAGNYGYTF	TGTGCCAGCAGTAGACAGGCAGGGAACTATGGCTACACCTTC
TRBV6-1	.	.	TRBJ1-4	CASSESPGLSTNEKLFF	TGTGCCAGCAGTGAATCCCCTGGGCTATCAACTAATGAAAAACTGTTTTTT
TRBV5-6	.	.	TRBJ1-5	CASSLGQGSGQPQHF	TGTGCCAGCAGCTTGGGTCAGGGGTCAGGTCAGCCCCAGCATTTT
TRBV5-8	TRBD1	.	TRBJ2-3	CASSLDRGGTDTQYF	TGTGCCAGCAGTCTGGACAGGGGTGGCACAGATACGCAGTATTTT
TRBV7-2	TRBD1	once	TRBJ2-7	CASSLAGGGSEQYF	TGTGCCAGCAGCTTGGCAGGGGGCGGGTCCGAGCAGTACTTC
TRBV6-5	TRBD1	.	TRBJ2-2	CASRQGAGELFF	TGTGCCAGCAGACAGGGGGCCGGGGAGCTGTTTTTT
TRBV4-3	TRBD2	.	TRBJ2-7	CASSQSLAGGSYYEQYF	TGCGCCAGCAGCCAAAGCCTAGCGGGGGGTTCGTACTACGAGCAGTACTTC
TRBV5-4	.	many	TRBJ2-1	CASSSPAVHNEQFF	TGTGCCAGCAGCTCGCCAGCGGTGCACAATGAGCAGTTCTTC
TRBV7-2	TRBD2	few	TRBJ2-5	CASVGERGGQETQYF	TGTGCCAGCGTGGGGGAGCGGGGGGGGCAAGAGACCCAGTACTTC
TRBV7-2	TRBD1	.	TRBJ1-6	CASSLGDRASPLHF	TGTGCCAGCAGCTTAGGAGACAGGGCTTCACCCCTCCACTTT
TRBV18	.	.	TRBJ1-3	CASSPSQGPIGNTIYF	TGTGCCAGCTCACCAAGTCAGGGGCCAATAGGAAACACCATATATTTT